This TCR beta chain was captured by sequencing in a study of vaccination and CD4 T cells after COVID-19. Researchers used the Oncomine TCR Beta short-read assay to sequence DNA from cultured CD4+ T cells. Using its own MiXCR run on the PCR reads, TCRdb lists one record per CDR3 protein. This table holds about 25,000 distinct CDR3 sequences, approximately 49% found once. As to treatment: approximately nine-day PBMC culture with coronavirus spike peptide pools or control peptides (ViraFEST assay). Germline assignment: CDR1 KGHSH and CDR2 LQKENI. The V gene lost 3 bases and the J gene lost 5 bases, with 13 bases spanning the gap. There are 14 residues in the CDR3. To note about this clonotype: Antigen unknown.

This clonotype originated in a human donor who had recovered from COVID-19. The specimen sequenced was CD4+ T cells from blood, cultured in vitro. The chain employs TRBV18 and TRBJ1-2; D uncertain. CDR3 amino acids: CASSPLDSTYGYTF. DNA for the CDR3: TGTGCCAGCTCACCCCTGGACTCAACTTATGGCTACACCTTC.